This T cell receptor beta chain stems from a study of blood T cell repertoires in COVID-19. Study overall: There were acute and convalescent COVID-19 samples, and they came from the United States, Italy and Spain. Nucleic acid was either cDNA or gDNA, and it came from T cells, B-cell-depleted T cells, or PBMCs.

The V gene's germline CDR1 is LGHNA and CDR2 YSLEER. V lost 0 bases, J lost 10 bases, and 12 bases stayed unmatched. CDR3 size: 17 residues. In the authors' methods: Quantification of nucleated cells was approximated via reference gene primer amplification. Clones were read by immunoSEQ multiplex PCR, and TCRdb kept only the in-frame ones, dropping some. The V and J calls and clone size are taken from that table; D and trimming were inferred from the DNA. This sample has about 14,000 clones, with roughly 80% found just once. The sequencing sample was made of peripheral blood. The TCR was taken from a human donor in a cohort sampled during active COVID-19. The gene calls are TRBV4-3 and TRBJ2-1, with 10 bases aligning to TRBD2. The CDR3 nucleotides read TGCGCCAGCAGCCAAGAAGGGACTAGCGTCCTCCCAGGGGAGCAGTTCTTC. Translating gives CASSQEGTSVLPGEQFF.